The source of this T cell receptor beta chain is a study of T cell responses to AZD1222 COVID-19 vaccine. Study-wide results and limits: Increases in Spike-specific TCR breadth and depth were seen after two AZD1222 doses. Donors in the cohort were predominantly white British and more often female, and clonal diversity was possibly underestimated. No day 14 peak samples; only post-peak repertoires were characterized.

Note on this clone: Antigen specificity is unknown.

The data were produced by immunoSEQ multiplex PCR, yet TCRdb's version contains in-frame clones alone and is incomplete. The table lists about 150,000 clones, roughly 92% of them singletons. Losses at the gene ends were 2 bases for V and 2 bases for J; bases not matched to a gene: 5. This CDR3 has 16 amino acids. In germline, CDR1 is MRHNA, CDR2 SNTAGT. This TCR was recovered from an adult in good health. The input for sequencing was peripheral blood, taken on day 0 of AZD1222 vaccination. This chain connects TRBV6-4 to TRBJ2-5; the match to TRBD2 covers 10 bases. CDR3 coding DNA: TGTGCCAGCAGTGACCCCGGGACTAGCGCGCAAGAGACCCAGTACTTC. Its translation: CASSDPGTSAQETQYF.